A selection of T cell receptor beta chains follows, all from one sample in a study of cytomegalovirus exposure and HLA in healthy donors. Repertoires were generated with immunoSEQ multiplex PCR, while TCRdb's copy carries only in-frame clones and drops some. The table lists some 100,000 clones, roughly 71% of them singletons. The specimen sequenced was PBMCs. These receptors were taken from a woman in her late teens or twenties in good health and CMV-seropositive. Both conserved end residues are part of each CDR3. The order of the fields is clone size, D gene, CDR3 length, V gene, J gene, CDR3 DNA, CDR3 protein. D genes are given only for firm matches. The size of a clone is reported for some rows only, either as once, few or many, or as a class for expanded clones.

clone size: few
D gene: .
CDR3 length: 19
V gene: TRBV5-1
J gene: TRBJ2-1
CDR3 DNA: TGCGCCAGCAGCAGTGCAGGGGGCGCGGGGGCCAGCTCCTACAATGAGCAGTTCTTC
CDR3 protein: CASSSAGGAGASSYNEQFF

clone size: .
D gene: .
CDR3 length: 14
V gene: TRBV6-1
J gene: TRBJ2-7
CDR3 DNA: TGTGCCAGCAGTGTCGGGCAGGGGAACTACGAGCAGTACTTC
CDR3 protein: CASSVGQGNYEQYF

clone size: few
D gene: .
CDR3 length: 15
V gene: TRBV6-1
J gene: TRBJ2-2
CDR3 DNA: TGTGCCAGCAGTTGGATGGGGCCGAACACCGGGGAGCTGTTTTTT
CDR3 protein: CASSWMGPNTGELFF

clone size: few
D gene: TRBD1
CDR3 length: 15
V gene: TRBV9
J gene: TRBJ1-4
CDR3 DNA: TGTGCCAGCAGCGTATTTGGGACAGGGAGTGAAAAACTGTTTTTT
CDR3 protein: CASSVFGTGSEKLFF

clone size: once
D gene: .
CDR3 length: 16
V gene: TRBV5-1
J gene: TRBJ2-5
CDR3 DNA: TGCGCCAGCAGCTCAGCTGGGAAGGGGCTAGGAGAGACCCAGTACTTC
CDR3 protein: CASSSAGKGLGETQYF

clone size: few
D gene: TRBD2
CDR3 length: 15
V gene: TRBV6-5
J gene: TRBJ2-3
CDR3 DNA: TGTGCCAGCACTAAGGGACTAGCGGAGACAGATACGCAGTATTTT
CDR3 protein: CASTKGLAETDTQYF

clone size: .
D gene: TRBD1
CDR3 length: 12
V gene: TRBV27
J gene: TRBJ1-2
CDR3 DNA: TGTGCCAGCGGCCTGACGACAGGGAGCTACACCTTC
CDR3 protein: CASGLTTGSYTF

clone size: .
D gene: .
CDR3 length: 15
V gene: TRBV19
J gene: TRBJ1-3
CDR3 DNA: TGTGCCAGTAGTACTACAGGGATATCTGGAAACACCATATATTTT
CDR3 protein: CASSTTGISGNTIYF

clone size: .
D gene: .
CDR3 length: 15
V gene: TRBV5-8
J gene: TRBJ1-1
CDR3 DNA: TGTGCCAGCAGCCTTAATGGGGGCTGGGGCACTGAAGCTTTCTTT
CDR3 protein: CASSLNGGWGTEAFF

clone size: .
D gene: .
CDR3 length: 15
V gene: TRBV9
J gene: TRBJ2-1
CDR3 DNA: TGTGCCAGCAGCGTAGCTGGGGCACTATACAATGAGCAGTTCTTC
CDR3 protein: CASSVAGALYNEQFF

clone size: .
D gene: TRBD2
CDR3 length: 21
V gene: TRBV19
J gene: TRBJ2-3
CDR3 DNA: TGTGCCAGTACCCCCTTTTGGCCTAGCGGGGGATTTCAAGGTGGCACAGATACGCAGTATTTT
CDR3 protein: CASTPFWPSGGFQGGTDTQYF

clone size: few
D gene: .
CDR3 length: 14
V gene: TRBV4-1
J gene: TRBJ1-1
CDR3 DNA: TGCGCCAGCAGCCAAGATTTGGCAGGGCGAGGAGCTTTCTTT
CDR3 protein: CASSQDLAGRGAFF

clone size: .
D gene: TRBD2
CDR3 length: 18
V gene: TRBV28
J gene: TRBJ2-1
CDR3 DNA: TGTGCCAGCAGCTCGACTAGCGGGAGGGCAAGCTCCTACAATGAGCAGTTCTTC
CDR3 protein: CASSSTSGRASSYNEQFF

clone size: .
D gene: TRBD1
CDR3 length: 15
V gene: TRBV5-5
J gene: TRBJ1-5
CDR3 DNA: TGTGCCAGCAGCTTCAGGACAGGGATCAATCAGCCCCAGCATTTT
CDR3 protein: CASSFRTGINQPQHF

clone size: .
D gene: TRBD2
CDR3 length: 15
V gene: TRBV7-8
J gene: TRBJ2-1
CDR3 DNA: TGTGCCAGCAGCCTTAGCGGGGGGGCTGAGAGTGAGCAGTTCTTC
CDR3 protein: CASSLSGGAESEQFF

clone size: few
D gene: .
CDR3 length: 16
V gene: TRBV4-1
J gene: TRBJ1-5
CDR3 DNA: TGCGCCAGCAGCCAAGAGATAGAGGGAGGCAATCAGCCCCAGCATTTT
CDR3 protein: CASSQEIEGGNQPQHF

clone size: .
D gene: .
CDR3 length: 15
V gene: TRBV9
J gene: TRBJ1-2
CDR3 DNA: TGTGCCAGCAGCGGACAGGACAATTCACTCTATGGCTACACCTTC
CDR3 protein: CASSGQDNSLYGYTF

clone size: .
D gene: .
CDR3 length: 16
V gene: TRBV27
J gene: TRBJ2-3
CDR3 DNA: TGTGCCAGCAGTCCTCCGTGGGGGCCTTACACAGATACGCAGTATTTT
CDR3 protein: CASSPPWGPYTDTQYF

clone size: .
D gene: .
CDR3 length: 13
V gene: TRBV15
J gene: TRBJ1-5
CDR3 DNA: TGTGCCACCAGCAGAGACCTAAATCAGCCCCAGCATTTT
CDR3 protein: CATSRDLNQPQHF

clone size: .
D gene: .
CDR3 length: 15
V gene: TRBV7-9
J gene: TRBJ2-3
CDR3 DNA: TGTGCCAGCACCTTCCTCGGGAGAAACACAGATACGCAGTATTTT
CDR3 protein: CASTFLGRNTDTQYF

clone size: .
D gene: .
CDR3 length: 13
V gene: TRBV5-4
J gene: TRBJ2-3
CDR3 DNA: TGTGCCAGCAGCTCCCCTAGCACAGATACGCAGTATTTT
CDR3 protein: CASSSPSTDTQYF

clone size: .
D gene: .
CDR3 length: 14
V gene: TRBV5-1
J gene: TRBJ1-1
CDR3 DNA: TGCGCCAGCAGCTCCAGGGCCATGAACACTGAAGCTTTCTTT
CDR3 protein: CASSSRAMNTEAFF

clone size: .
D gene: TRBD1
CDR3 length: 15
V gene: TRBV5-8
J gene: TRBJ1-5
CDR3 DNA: TGTGCCAGCAGCTTGGAGGGGGCTATCAATCAGCCCCAGCATTTT
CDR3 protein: CASSLEGAINQPQHF

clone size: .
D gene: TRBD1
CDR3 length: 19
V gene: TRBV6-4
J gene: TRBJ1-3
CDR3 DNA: TGTGCCAGCAGTGTCAGCGTTTGGATCAGGGGGCTATCTGGAAACACCATATATTTT
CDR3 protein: CASSVSVWIRGLSGNTIYF

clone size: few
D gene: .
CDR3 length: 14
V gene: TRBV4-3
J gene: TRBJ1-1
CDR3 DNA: TGCGCCAGCAGCCAATCGTCTTCGGGCACTGAAGCTTTCTTT
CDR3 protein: CASSQSSSGTEAFF

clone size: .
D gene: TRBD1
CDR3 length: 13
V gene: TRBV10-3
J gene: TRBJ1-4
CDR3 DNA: TGTGCCATCCAGCCCGGGACAGGCGAAAAACTGTTTTTT
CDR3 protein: CAIQPGTGEKLFF

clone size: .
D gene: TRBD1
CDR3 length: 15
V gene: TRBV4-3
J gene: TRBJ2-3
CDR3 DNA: TGCGCCAGCAGCCAAGGACAGGGGAACACAGATACGCAGTATTTT
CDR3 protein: CASSQGQGNTDTQYF

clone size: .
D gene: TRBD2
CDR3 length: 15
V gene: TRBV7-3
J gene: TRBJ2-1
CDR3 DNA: TGTGCCAGCAGCTTAGGTCTAGCGGGAATCGATGAGCAGTTCTTC
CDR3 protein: CASSLGLAGIDEQFF

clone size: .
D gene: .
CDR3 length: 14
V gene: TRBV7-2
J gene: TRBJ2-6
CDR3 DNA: TGTGCCAGCTCTGTCCCTTCTGGGGCCAACGTCCTGACTTTC
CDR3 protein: CASSVPSGANVLTF

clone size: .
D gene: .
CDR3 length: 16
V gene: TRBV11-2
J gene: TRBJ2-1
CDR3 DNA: TGTGCCAGCAGCTTAGGTCGGGGGAACTCCTACAATGAGCAGTTCTTC
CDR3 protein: CASSLGRGNSYNEQFF

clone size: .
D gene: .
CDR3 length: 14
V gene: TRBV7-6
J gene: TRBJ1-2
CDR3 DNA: TGTGCCAGCAGCGAAAGACAGGCTCGTGATGGCTACACCTTC
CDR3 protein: CASSERQARDGYTF

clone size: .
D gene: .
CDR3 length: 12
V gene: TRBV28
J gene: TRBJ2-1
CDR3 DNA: TGTGCCAGCAGTTCAGGAGGGAATGAGCAGTTCTTC
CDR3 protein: CASSSGGNEQFF

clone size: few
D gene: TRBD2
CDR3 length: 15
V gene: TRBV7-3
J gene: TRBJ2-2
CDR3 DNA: TGTGCCAGCAGCTTAAATCCTCGGGGGGCCGGGGAGCTGTTTTTT
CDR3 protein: CASSLNPRGAGELFF

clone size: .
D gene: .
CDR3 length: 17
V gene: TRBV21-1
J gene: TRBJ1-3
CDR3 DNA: TGTGCCAGCAGCTTCCCGGACACCCTTGACTCTGGAAACACCATATATTTT
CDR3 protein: CASSFPDTLDSGNTIYF

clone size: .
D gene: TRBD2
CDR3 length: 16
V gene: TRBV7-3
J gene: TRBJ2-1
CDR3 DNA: TGTGCCAGCAGCTTACGGGGCGGGGGGGTCTACAATGAGCAGTTCTTC
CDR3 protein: CASSLRGGGVYNEQFF

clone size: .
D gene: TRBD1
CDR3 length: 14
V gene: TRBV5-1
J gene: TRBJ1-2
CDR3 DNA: TGCGCCAGCAGCTTGGACAGGGGGGCCCAGGGCTACACCTTC
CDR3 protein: CASSLDRGAQGYTF

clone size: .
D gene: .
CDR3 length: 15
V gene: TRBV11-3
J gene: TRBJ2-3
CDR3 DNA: TGTGCCAGCAGCTTAGGACAACTAGGGACAGATACGCAGTATTTT
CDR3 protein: CASSLGQLGTDTQYF

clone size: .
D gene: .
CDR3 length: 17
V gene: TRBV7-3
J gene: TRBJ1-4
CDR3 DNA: TGTGCCAGCAGCCGCGGCCGGGGTCCCGCAACTAATGAAAAACTGTTTTTT
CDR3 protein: CASSRGRGPATNEKLFF

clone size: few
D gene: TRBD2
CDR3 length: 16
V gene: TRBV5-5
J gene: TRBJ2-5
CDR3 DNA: TGTGCCAGCAGCTCCCGACTAGCGGGGGGGCAAGAGACCCAGTACTTC
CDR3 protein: CASSSRLAGGQETQYF

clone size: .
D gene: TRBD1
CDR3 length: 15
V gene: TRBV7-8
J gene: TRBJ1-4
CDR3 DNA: TGTGCCAGCAGCCCAACAGGGGGAACTAATGAAAAACTGTTTTTT
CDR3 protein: CASSPTGGTNEKLFF

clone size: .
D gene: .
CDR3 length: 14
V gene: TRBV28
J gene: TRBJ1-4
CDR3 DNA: TGTGCCAGCAGTTTGGGGGGACTCAGGGAAAAACTGTTTTTT
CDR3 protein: CASSLGGLREKLFF

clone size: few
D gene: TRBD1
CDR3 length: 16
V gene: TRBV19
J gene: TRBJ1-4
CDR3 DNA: TGTGCCAGTAGTATAGGAGCCGGGACAGGGCATGAAAAACTGTTTTTT
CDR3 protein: CASSIGAGTGHEKLFF

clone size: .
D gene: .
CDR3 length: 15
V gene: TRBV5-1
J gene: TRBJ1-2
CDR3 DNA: TGCGCCAGCAGCTCGGGCGGACAGAACCTTGGAGGCTACACCTTC
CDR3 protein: CASSSGGQNLGGYTF

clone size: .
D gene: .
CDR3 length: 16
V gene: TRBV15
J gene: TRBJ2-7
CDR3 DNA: TGTGCCACCAGCAGAGATCTAATAGGGGGTTCCTACGAGCAGTACTTC
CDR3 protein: CATSRDLIGGSYEQYF

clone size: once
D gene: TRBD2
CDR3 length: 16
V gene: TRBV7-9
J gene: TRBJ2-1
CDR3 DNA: TGTGCCAGCAGCTCGCGCTCTAGCGGGAGCTTCAATGAGCAGTTCTTC
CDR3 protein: CASSSRSSGSFNEQFF

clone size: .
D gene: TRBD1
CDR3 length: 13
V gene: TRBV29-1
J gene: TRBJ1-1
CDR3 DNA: TGCAGCGGTAACAGGGGGGCGAACACTGAAGCTTTCTTT
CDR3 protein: CSGNRGANTEAFF

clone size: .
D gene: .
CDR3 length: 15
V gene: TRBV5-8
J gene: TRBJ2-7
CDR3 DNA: TGTGCCAGCAGCTTGAAGGGGGACATTTTCTACGAGCAGTACTTC
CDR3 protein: CASSLKGDIFYEQYF

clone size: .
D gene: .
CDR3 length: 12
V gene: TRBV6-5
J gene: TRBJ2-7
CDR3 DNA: TGTGCCAGCGATTGGAGCTCCTACGAGCAGTACTTC
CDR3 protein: CASDWSSYEQYF

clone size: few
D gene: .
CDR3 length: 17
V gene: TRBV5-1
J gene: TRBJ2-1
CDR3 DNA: TGCGCCAGCAGCCCCGACACGTTCCAAAGCTCCTACAATGAGCAGTTCTTC
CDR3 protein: CASSPDTFQSSYNEQFF

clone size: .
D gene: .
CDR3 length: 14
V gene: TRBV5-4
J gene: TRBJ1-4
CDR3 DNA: TGTGCCAGCAGCTTGGAACAGGGTGGAGAAAAACTGTTTTTT
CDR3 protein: CASSLEQGGEKLFF

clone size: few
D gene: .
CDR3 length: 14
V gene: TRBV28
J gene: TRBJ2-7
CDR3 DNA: TGTGCCAGCAACTCATTAGGTGGGGAGGACGAGCAGTACTTC
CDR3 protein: CASNSLGGEDEQYF

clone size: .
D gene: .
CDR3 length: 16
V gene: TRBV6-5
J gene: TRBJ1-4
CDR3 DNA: TGTGCCAGCAGTTACTCTGGGGCTTGGAGCAATGAAAAACTGTTTTTT
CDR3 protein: CASSYSGAWSNEKLFF